The present T cell receptor (beta chain) was sequenced within a study of cytomegalovirus exposure and HLA in healthy donors. Study-wide context: Counted in an early data release were 65 million to 100 million unique TCRs from HLA-typed donors. Findings and limits, study-wide: Many donors carried some public TCRs, although rarity characterized most TCR sequences.

About this clone itself: Its antigen is currently unknown.

The PCR made use of 60 Vbeta and 13 Jbeta primers. Repertoires were generated with immunoSEQ multiplex PCR, while TCRdb's copy carries only in-frame clones and drops some. This sample carries about 110,000 clones, approximately 73% of them seen once, and the ten largest clones take under 10%. In germline, CDR1 is MNHEY, CDR2 SMNVEV (reference sequence). Trimming stripped 4 bases from V and 4 bases from J, with 10 bases between. This CDR3 spans 13 amino acids. The sequence was collected from a man aged 35-49 years in good health and CMV-seronegative. The sample comprised PBMCs. The V and J genes are TRBV27 and TRBJ2-5, with D perhaps matching TRBD1 (5 bases). This CDR3 reads CASSSAGRETQYF. CDR3 nucleotides: TGTGCCAGCAGTTCAGCAGGGCGAGAGACCCAGTACTTC.